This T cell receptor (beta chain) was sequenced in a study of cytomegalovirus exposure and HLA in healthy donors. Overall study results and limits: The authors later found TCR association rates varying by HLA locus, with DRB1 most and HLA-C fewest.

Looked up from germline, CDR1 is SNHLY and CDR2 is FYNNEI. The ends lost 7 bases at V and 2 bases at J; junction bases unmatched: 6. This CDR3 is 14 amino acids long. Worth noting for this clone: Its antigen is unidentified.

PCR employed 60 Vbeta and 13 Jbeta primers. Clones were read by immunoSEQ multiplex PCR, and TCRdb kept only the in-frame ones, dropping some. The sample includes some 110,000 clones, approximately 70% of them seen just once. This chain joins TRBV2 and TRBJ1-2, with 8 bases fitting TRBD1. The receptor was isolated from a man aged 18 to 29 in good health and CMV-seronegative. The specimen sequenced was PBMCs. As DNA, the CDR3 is TGTGCCAGCACTCCGGACAGGGCGAACTATGGCTACACCTTC. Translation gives CASTPDRANYGYTF.